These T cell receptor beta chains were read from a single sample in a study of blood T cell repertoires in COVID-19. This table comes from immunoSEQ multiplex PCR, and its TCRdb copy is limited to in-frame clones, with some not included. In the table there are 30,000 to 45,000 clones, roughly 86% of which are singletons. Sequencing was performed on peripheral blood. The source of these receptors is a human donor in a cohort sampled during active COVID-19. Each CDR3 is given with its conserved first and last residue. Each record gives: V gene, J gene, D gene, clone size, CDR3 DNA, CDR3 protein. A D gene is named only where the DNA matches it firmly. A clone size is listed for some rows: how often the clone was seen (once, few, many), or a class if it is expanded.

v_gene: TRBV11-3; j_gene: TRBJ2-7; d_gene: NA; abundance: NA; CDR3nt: TGTGCCAGCAGTCCCAGCGGAGCCCGAGAGCAGTACTTC; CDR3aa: CASSPSGAREQYF
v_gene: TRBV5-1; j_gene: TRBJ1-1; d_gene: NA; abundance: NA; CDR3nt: TGCGCCAGCAGCTTGACAGGGTCAAGTGGCACTGAAGCTTTCTTT; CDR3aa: CASSLTGSSGTEAFF
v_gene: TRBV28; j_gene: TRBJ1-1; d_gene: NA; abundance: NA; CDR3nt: TGTGCCAGCACCAACGACAGGCCGAACACTGAAGCTTTCTTT; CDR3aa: CASTNDRPNTEAFF
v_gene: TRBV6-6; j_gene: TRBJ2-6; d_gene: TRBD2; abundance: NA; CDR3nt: TGTGCCACCGCGGGAGGGTCTGGGGCCAACGTCCTGACTTTC; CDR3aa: CATAGGSGANVLTF
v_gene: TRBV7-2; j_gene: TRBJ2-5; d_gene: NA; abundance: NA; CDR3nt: TGTGCCAGCAGCTCGCATCGGGAATGGCCCGAGACCCAGTACTTC; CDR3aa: CASSSHREWPETQYF
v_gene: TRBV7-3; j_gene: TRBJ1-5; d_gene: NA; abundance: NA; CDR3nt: TGTGCCAGCAGCCCCGGAGGAGGAAGCAATCAGCCCCAGCATTTT; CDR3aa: CASSPGGGSNQPQHF
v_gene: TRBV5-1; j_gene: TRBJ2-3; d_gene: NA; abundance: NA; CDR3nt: TGCGCCAGCATGCTTTTCCCGGGACAACTCACAGATACGCAGTATTTT; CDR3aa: CASMLFPGQLTDTQYF
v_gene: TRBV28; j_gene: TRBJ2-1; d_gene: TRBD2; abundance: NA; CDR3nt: TGTGCCAGCAGATCCTCGGGACTAGCGCAGGGGGAGTTCTTC; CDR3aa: CASRSSGLAQGEFF
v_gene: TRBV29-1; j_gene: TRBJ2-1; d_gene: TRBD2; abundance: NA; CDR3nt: TGCAGCGTTGAAGCACGGACTAGCGGAAACAATGAGCAGTTCTTC; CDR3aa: CSVEARTSGNNEQFF
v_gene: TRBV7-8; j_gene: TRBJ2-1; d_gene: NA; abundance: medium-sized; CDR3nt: TGTGCCAGCAGCTTAGACTACGACAATGAGCAGTTCTTC; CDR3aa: CASSLDYDNEQFF
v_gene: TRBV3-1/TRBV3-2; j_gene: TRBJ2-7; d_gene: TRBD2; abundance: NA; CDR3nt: TGTGCCAGCAGCCTTGGACTAGCGGGAGGAAACGAGCAGTACTTC; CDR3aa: CASSLGLAGGNEQYF
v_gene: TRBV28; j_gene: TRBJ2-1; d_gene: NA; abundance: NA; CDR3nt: TGTGCCAGCAGTTCGACAGCCACCTACAATGAGCAGTTCTTC; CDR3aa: CASSSTATYNEQFF
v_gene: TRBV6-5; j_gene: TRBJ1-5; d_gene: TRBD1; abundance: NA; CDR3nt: TGTGCCAGCAGACACCGGGGACAGGGCCCATACCCTCAACATTTT; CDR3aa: CASRHRGQGPYPQHF
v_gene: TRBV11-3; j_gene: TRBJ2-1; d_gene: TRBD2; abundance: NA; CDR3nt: TGTGCCAGCAGCCCGGGACTAGCGGGAGCTGAGCAGTTCTTC; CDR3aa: CASSPGLAGAEQFF
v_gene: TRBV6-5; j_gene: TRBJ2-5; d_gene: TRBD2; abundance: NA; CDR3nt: TGTGCCAGCAGTATCTTAGCGGGGGCCTCTGGGGCCCAGTACTTC; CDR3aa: CASSILAGASGAQYF
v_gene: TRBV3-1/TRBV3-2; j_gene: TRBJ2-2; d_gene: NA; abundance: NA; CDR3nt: TGTGCCAGCAGCCAAGAAGGTACAGGGCGTACGGGGGAGCTGTTTTTT; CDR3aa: CASSQEGTGRTGELFF
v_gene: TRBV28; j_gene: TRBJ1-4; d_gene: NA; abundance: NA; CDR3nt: TGTGCCAGCAGTTTTATGTCCCTTTCAACTAATGAAAAACTGTTTTTT; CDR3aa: CASSFMSLSTNEKLFF
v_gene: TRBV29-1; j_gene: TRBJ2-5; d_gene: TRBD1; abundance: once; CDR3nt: TGCAGCGCGGACAGGGGGCGCGAGACCCAGTACTTC; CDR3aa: CSADRGRETQYF
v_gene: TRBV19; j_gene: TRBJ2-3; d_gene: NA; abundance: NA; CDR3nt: TGTGCCAGTAGTGCCGGACAAACAGATACGCAGTATTTT; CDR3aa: CASSAGQTDTQYF
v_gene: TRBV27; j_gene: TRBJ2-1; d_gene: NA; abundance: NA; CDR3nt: TGTGCCAGCAGTCCTACCCCCGTAACCGCCAATGAGCAGTTCTTC; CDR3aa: CASSPTPVTANEQFF
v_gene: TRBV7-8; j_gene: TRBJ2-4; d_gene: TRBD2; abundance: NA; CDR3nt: TGTGCCAGCAGCCCCTCGGGGGGTTTAGCCAAAAACATTCAGTACTTC; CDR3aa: CASSPSGGLAKNIQYF
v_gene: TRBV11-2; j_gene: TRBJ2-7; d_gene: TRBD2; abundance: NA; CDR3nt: TGTGCCAGCAGTGCTAGCGGAATCTACGAGCAGTACTTC; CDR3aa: CASSASGIYEQYF
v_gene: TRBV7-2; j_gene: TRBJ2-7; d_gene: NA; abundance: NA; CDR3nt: TGTGCCAGCAGCTCGGGGTTCCCCTCCGAGCAGTACTTC; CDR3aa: CASSSGFPSEQYF
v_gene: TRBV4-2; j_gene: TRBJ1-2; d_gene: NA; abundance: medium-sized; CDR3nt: TGTGCCAGCAGCCAAGAGGGCGATAGGGGGGGCGGCTACACCTTC; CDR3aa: CASSQEGDRGGGYTF
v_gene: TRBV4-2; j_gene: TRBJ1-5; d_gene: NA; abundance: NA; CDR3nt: TGTGCCAGCAGCGAAGGCCTCGGACAGAGGGGAACTCAGCCCCAGCATTTT; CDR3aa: CASSEGLGQRGTQPQHF
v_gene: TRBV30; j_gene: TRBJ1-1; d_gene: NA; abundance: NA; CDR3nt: TGTGCCTGGAAACAGGGAAGAAACACTGAAGCTTTCTTT; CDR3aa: CAWKQGRNTEAFF